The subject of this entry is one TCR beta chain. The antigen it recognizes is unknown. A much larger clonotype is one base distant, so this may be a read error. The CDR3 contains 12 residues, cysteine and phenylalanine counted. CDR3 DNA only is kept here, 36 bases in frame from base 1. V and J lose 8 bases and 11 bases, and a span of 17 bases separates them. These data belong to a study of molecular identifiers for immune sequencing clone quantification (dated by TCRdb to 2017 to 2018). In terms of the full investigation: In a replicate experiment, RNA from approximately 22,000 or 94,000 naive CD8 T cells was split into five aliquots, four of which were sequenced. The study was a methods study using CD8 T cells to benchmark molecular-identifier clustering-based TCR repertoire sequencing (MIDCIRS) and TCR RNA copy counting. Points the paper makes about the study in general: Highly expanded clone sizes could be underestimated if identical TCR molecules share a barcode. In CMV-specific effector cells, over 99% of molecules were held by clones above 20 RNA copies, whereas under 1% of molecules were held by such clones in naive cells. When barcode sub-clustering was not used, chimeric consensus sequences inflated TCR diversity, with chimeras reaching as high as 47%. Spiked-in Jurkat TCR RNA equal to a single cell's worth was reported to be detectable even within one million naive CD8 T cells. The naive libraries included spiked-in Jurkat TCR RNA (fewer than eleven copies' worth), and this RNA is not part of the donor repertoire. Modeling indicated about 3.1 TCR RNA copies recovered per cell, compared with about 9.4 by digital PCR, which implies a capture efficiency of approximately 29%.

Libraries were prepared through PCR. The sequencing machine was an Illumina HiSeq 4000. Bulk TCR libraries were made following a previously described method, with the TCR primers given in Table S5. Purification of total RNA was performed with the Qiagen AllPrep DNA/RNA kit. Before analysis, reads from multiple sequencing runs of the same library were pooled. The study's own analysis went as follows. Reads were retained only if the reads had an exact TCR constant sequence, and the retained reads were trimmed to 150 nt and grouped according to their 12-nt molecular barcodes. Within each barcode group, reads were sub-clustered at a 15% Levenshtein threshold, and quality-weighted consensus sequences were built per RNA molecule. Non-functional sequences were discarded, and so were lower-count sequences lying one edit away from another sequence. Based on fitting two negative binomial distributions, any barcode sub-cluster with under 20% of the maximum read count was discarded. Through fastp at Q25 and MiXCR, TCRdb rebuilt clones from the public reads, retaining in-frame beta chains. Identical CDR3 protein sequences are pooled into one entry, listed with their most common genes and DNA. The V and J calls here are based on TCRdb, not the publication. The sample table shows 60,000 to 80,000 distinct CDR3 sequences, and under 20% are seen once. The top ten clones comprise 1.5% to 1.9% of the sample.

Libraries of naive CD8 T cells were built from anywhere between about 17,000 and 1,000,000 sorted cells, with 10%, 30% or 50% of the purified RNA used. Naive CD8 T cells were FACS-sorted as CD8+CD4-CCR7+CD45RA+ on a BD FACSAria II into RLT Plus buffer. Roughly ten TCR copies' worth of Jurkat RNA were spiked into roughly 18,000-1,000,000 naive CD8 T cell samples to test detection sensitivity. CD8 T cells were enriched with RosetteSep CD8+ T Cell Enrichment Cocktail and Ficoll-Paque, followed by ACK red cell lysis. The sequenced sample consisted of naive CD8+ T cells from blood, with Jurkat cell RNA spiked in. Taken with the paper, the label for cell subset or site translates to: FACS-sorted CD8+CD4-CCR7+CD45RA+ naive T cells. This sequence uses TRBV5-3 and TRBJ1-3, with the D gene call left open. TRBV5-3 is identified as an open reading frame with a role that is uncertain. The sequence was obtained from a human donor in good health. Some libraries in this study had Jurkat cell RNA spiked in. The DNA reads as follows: TGTGCCAGCGCTTTATGGGGAGACGCCATATATTTT. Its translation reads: CASALWGDAIYF.